A single T cell receptor (beta chain) is shown here with its context. Its matching antigen is unknown. These data originate in a study of OX40 agonist ivuxolimab in advanced cancers. Study as a whole: The dose-escalation cohort was approximately 80% male, with a mean age of 60 years, ranging roughly 20 to 80.

The table came from immunoSEQ multiplex PCR; TCRdb's copy has only in-frame clones and leaves some out. The table has around 100,000 clones, approximately 93% seen once; the top ten hold roughly 0.26%. The study, taken as a whole, reports: Not determined was the antigen specificity of the expanded peripheral T cells. In CD8+ T cells, expanded clones were on average more numerous than in CD4+.

Germline assignment: CDR1 GTSNPN and CDR2 SVGIG (reference sequence). Trimming removed 3 bases from V and 0 bases from J; junction bases left unmatched: 7. The CDR3 length is 16 residues. This specimen consisted of CD4+ or CD8+ T cells sorted from blood, obtained in a trial of the OX40 agonist ivuxolimab. The TCR was taken from an adult with an advanced solid tumor such as melanoma, head and neck, liver or kidney cancer. The V and J genes are TRBV30 and TRBJ2-1; 8 nucleotides line up with TRBD1. CDR3 DNA sequence: TGTGCCTGGAGAACACAGGGGGTTAGCTCCTACAATGAGCAGTTCTTC. Its translation: CAWRTQGVSSYNEQFF.